The 13 T cell receptor beta chains given below trace back to one sample, sequenced in a study of neurological immune-mediated disorders. TCRdb itself ran the 5' RACE reads through MiXCR, one entry per CDR3 protein. The table lists fewer than 60,000 distinct CDR3 sequences, 10% of them singletons. The sequenced sample was PBMCs. The source is a man aged 65 to 79 with HTLV-1-associated myelopathy (HAM/TSP).

Many counts were recorded for this clonotype. The V call is TRBV20-1, the J call TRBJ2-7; D not certain. The CDR3 length is 15 residues. V was clipped by 6 bases and J by 0 bases, with 18 bases between them. Germline CDR1 is DFQATT and CDR2 is SNEGSKA (reference sequence). CDR3 nucleotides: TGCAGTGCCCCCTCGACGCGATCCTACTCCTACGAGCAGTACTTC. It translates to CSAPSTRSYSYEQYF.

In its sample, this clonotype was seen many times. The chain couples TRBV5-1 to TRBJ2-3; D is perhaps TRBD1 (5 bases). V was shortened by 5 bases and J by 0 bases, with 13 bases between the two germline ends. Germline CDR1 is SGHRS and CDR2 is YFSETQ. The CDR3 consists of 15 residues. CDR3 protein: CASRGAVSSTDTQYF. As DNA, the CDR3 is TGCGCCAGCAGAGGGGCGGTCTCTAGCACAGATACGCAGTATTTT.

This clonotype was observed at least ten times. The chain has TRBV29-1 and TRBJ2-2; tentative D call: TRBD1 (6 bases). Germline lookup yields CDR1 SQVTM and CDR2 ANQGSEA. The CDR3 runs 16 residues. The V gene lost 0 bases and the J gene lost 5 bases, with 16 bases spanning the gap. CDR3 amino acids: CSVEDRPAGATGELFF. CDR3 DNA: TGCAGCGTTGAAGATCGCCCGGCAGGGGCAACCGGGGAGCTGTTTTTT.

There are many counts of this clonotype. The genes are TRBV20-1 and TRBJ1-6; D is uncertain. V was shortened by 1 base and J by 0 bases, with 7 bases between the two germline ends. In germline, CDR1 is DFQATT, CDR2 SNEGSKA (reference sequence). The CDR3 covers 15 residues. CDR3 in amino acids: CSARVESSYNSPLHF. The DNA of the CDR3 is TGCAGTGCTAGAGTGGAGAGCTCCTATAATTCACCCCTCCACTTT.

This clonotype was picked up many times. The chain carries TRBV5-1 and TRBJ2-2; D not certain. The CDR3 has 12 residues. Germline lookup yields CDR1 SGHRS and CDR2 YFSETQ. The germline V and J ends were trimmed by 5 bases and 3 bases, with 5 bases remaining between them. The DNA of the CDR3 is TGCGCCAGCAGTTATTACACCGGGGAGCTGTTTTTT. Protein: CASSYYTGELFF.

V is TRBV2 and J is TRBJ2-5; D possibly corresponds to TRBD1 (6 bases). Trimming took off 5 bases at V and 5 bases at J, with 12 bases between the two ends. The CDR3 has 13 amino acids. Germline CDR1 and CDR2: SNHLY and FYNNEI. This CDR3 is CASSPQGYETQYF. The CDR3 bases are TGTGCCAGCAGTCCTCAGGGGTACGAGACCCAGTACTTC.

This clonotype came up many times. This sequence joins TRBV20-1 and TRBJ2-7; TRBD2 matches 7 bases. There are 15 residues in the CDR3. V dropped 0 bases and J dropped 4; count of bases not matched to a gene: 9. Germline V lookup: CDR1 DFQATT, CDR2 SNEGSKA (reference sequence). DNA for the CDR3: TGCAGTGCTAGAGAGGGACCACTAGCGAGATACGAGCAGTACTTC. This sequence encodes CSAREGPLARYEQYF.

The table lists this clonotype with many counts. This rearrangement joins TRBV20-1 to TRBJ2-5, with 12 bases aligning to TRBD2. The V and J ends lost 8 bases and 4 bases, in that order; junction bases with no gene match: 5. The germline gives CDR1 DFQATT, CDR2 SNEGSKA (reference sequence). This CDR3 has 13 residues. In nucleotides, the CDR3 is TGCAGTCTCCCGGGACTAGCGGGAGAGACCCAGTACTTC. Its translation: CSLPGLAGETQYF.

This clonotype was seen many times. The chain uses TRBV5-1 and TRBJ2-1, with a possible D match to TRBD2 (6 bases). The germline gives CDR1 SGHRS, CDR2 YFSETQ. This CDR3 comprises 16 residues. Trimming removed 0 bases at V and 0 bases at J, with 10 bases between. CDR3: CASSLEGTGSYNEQFF. Written as DNA, the CDR3 is TGCGCCAGCAGCTTGGAGGGGACTGGCTCCTACAATGAGCAGTTCTTC.

A remark on this clonotype: One base away lies a much larger clone, so this may be a sequencing read error. This chain joins TRBV5-5 and TRBJ1-5; D gene ambiguous. The germline CDR1 and CDR2 sequences are SGHKS and YYEKEE (reference sequence). CDR3 length equals 16 residues. DNA of the CDR3: TGTGTCAGCAGCTTGGCCGGTCAGTATAGCAATCAGCCCCAGCATTTT. It encodes CVSSLAGQYSNQPQHF.

This clonotype was seen many times. The V and J genes are TRBV14 and TRBJ2-1, with unresolved D. The CDR3 covers 16 residues. Trimming cost V 3 bases and J 3 bases, with 15 bases left between them. CDR1 SGHDN and CDR2 FVKESK come from the germline V gene. CDR3 sequence: CASSHPGDTSYNEQFF. The DNA of the CDR3 is TGTGCCAGCAGCCACCCTGGGGATACCAGCTACAATGAGCAGTTCTTC.

The sample holds many counts of this clonotype. V is TRBV15 and J is TRBJ2-1; D call uncertain. CDR3 size: 12 residues. Germline V CDR1 and CDR2: LNHNV, YYDKDF (reference sequence). V was shortened by 0 bases and J by 8 bases, with 5 bases between the two germline ends. CDR3 sequence: CATSRDGDEQFF. The CDR3 DNA reads TGTGCCACCAGCAGAGATGGAGATGAGCAGTTCTTC. Full variable domain (outside the CDR3, taken from reference TRBV15 and TRBJ2-1): DAMVIQNPRYQVTQFGKPVTLSCSQTLNHNVMYWYQQKSSQAPKLLFHYYDKDFNNEADTPDNFQSRRPNTSFCFLDIRSPGLGDTAMYLCATSRDGDEQFFGPGTRLTVL.

This clonotype has at least ten counts. The chain combines TRBV14 with TRBJ2-1; D is uncertain. Germline V lookup: CDR1 SGHDN, CDR2 FVKESK. V lost 1 base, J lost 10 bases, and 11 bases lay in between. This CDR3 contains 13 residues. CDR3 sequence: CASSQGPSLEQFF. The CDR3 coding sequence is TGTGCCAGCAGCCAAGGGCCCTCTTTGGAGCAGTTCTTC.